This TCR beta chain was sequenced during a study of blood T cells in healthy people across ages. Overall study context: Template switching picked up about one barcoded beta molecule for each two T cells.

From germline, CDR1 is MNHNS and CDR2 SASEGT. This CDR3 comprises 17 residues. For this clonotype: What it recognizes is unknown. This may be a read error, as it is one base from a much larger clone.

With a J-beta primer mix and a sample-barcoded 5' primer, a second PCR ran about 6 to 11 cycles. Sequencing recovered at least 3 million CDR3-containing paired-end reads from each sample. TCRdb re-derived calls from the 5' RACE reads in MiXCR, one entry per CDR3 protein. The table records about 700,000 distinct CDR3 sequences, roughly 32% of them present only once. Study-wide results and caveats: Donor CMV infection status was unknown, possibly confounding age-related changes in expanded clonotypes.

The receptor was derived from a woman older than 75 in good health. The chain couples TRBV6-1 to TRBJ2-6, with D possibly TRBD1 on 5 matching bases. Specimen: blood. Here the CDR3 reads CASSLQGLSSGTNVLTF. CDR3 DNA sequence: TGTGCCAGCAGCCTTCAGGGCCTCAGCTCTGGGACCAACGTCCTGACTTTC.